This TCR beta chain was captured in a study of shared clonotypes between healthy human individuals. The table came from immunoSEQ multiplex PCR; TCRdb's copy has only in-frame clones and leaves some out. The sample lists fewer than 3 million clones; under 95% were seen once. This clone was found a few times. Its antigen is not known. The ends were cut back, 4 bases at V and 8 bases at J, with 19 bases in the middle. The CDR3 has 15 residues. CDR1 and CDR2 from the germline V gene are SGHRS and YFSETQ. Study-wide results and caveats: Among donors, clonotype sharing was expected to be affected by sequencing depth.

Donors had no recently reported acute infections or vaccinations and were HIV-negative. The material sequenced was naive CD4+ T cells from PBMCs. Subset defined: CD45RA+ positively selected. This receptor was obtained from a man between 18 and 35 years old in good health. Some clones in this sample may be carry-over from other donors' samples. The chain joins TRBV5-1 to TRBJ2-4; perhaps D is TRBD1 or TRBD2 (5 bases each). The CDR3 loop is CASSMGPLRDDIQYF. As DNA, the CDR3 is TGCGCCAGCAGCATGGGACCTCTCAGGGATGACATTCAGTACTTC.